The clone carrying this TCR beta chain was found a few times. Sequencing targeted expressed TCRB transcripts, as all isolated RNA had been reverse transcribed. Here immunoSEQ multiplex PCR was the method, and the copy in TCRdb shows in-frame clones only, minus some. The sample contains 400,000 to 450,000 clones, approximately 15% of which appear only once. The data stem from a study of beta chain features in type 1 diabetes. This CDR3 has 18 residues. J gave up 4 bases and V 4 bases, and 14 bases lay outside the gene matches. Germline assignment: CDR1 SGHTA and CDR2 FQGNSA. What was sequenced was naive CD4+ T cells from blood. V gene TRBV7-2 combines with J gene TRBJ2-1, with TRBD2 matching over 9 bases. The source of this sequence is a man aged 30-40 years in good health. This chain's CDR3 is CASSSPWGGGAGYNEQFF. The CDR3 DNA sequence: TGTGCCAGCAGCTCCCCGTGGGGCGGGGGGGCAGGTTACAATGAGCAGTTCTTC.